The 27 T cell receptor beta chains below come from one sample, sequenced in a study of blood T cell repertoires in COVID-19. The data were produced by immunoSEQ multiplex PCR, yet TCRdb's version contains in-frame clones alone and is incomplete. The sample includes 70,000 or so clones, 70% to 80% seen only once; the top ten take roughly 15%. What was sequenced was peripheral blood. The receptors here all came from a human donor in a cohort sampled during active COVID-19.

J is TRBJ2-5 and V is TRBV19; possibly TRBD1 for D (5 bases). V dropped 4 bases and J dropped 1 base, with 10 bases sitting between them. The germline V gene encodes CDR1 LNHDA and CDR2 SQIVND (reference sequence). This CDR3 is 14 amino acids long. CDR3 protein: CASSTTGPQETQYF. DNA of the CDR3: TGTGCCAGTAGTACCACAGGACCCCAAGAGACCCAGTACTTC.

The V gene is TRBV15, the J gene TRBJ1-2, with TRBD1 as a possible D gene (5 bases). The CDR3 is 17 residues long. V was shortened by 3 bases and J by 5 bases, with 22 bases between the two germline ends. Per germline, CDR1 LNHNV and CDR2 YYDKDF (reference sequence). The CDR3 DNA reads TGTGCCACCAGCAGTGGGCGACAGCCTCCTGATTCATATGGCTACACCTTC. Encoded protein: CATSSGRQPPDSYGYTF.

V gene TRBV6-6 combines with J gene TRBJ1-2; TRBD1 aligns across 11 bases. Germline CDR1 reads MNHNY; CDR2 reads SVGAGI (reference sequence). This CDR3 contains 16 residues. The V gene end was trimmed by 0 bases and the J gene end by 6 bases; junction bases not matched to a gene: 6. CDR3 loop: CASSYSSGQGANGYTF. For the CDR3, the DNA is TGTGCCAGCAGTTACTCGAGCGGACAGGGGGCAAATGGCTACACCTTC.

The rearrangement joins TRBV29-1 to TRBJ1-1; D not certain. This CDR3 region has 14 residues. CDR1 SQVTM and CDR2 ANQGSEA come from the germline V gene. V lost 8 bases to trimming and J lost 5 bases, with 21 bases between them. CDR3 sequence reads: CSFAGEERWTEAFF. The CDR3 bases are TGCAGCTTTGCGGGAGAGGAAAGATGGACTGAAGCTTTCTTT.

The V gene is TRBV5-1, the J gene TRBJ2-1, with D possibly TRBD2 on 6 matching bases. This CDR3 has 15 residues. CDR1 is SGHRS and CDR2 is YFSETQ in the germline V gene. Between the trimmed V and J ends, which lost 4 bases and 1 base, there was a span of 12 bases. The CDR3 sequence: CASSRDFPSYNEQFF. The CDR3 DNA follows: TGCGCCAGCAGCCGGGACTTCCCGTCCTACAATGAGCAGTTCTTC.

V gene TRBV5-1 combines with J gene TRBJ2-7; TRBD2 is a possible D gene (6 bases). Germline V gene data show CDR1 as SGHRS and CDR2 as YFSETQ. This CDR3 has 18 amino acids. With 3 bases removed from V and 4 bases from J, the gap between germline ends came to 26 bases. As DNA, the CDR3 is TGCGCCAGCAGCTCTAGGCGGCGGGGCCAGAATGCCTCTTACGAGCAGTACTTC. As protein: CASSSRRRGQNASYEQYF.

The chain is built from TRBV19 and TRBJ2-2; 8 positions match TRBD1. Germline CDR1 reads LNHDA; CDR2 reads SQIVND (reference sequence). V lost 6 bases, J lost 1 base, and 4 bases stayed unmatched. CDR3 length: 15 residues. In DNA form, the CDR3 reads TGTGCCAGTAGCGACAGGGGAAAGAACACCGGGGAGCTGTTTTTT. Its protein product is CASSDRGKNTGELFF.

This clone was seen once. The V call is TRBV24-1, the J call TRBJ2-1, with D possibly TRBD2 on 6 matching bases. The CDR3 has 18 residues. Deletions cut 0 bases from V and 2 bases from J, with 16 bases between. Germline CDR1 reads KGHDR; CDR2 reads SFDVKD. The CDR3 loop is CATSDLESGSGAYNEQFF. The CDR3 region has the DNA TGTGCCACCAGTGATTTGGAATCGGGTTCGGGGGCCTACAATGAGCAGTTCTTC.

The chain combines TRBV27 with TRBJ1-1, with TRBD1 as a possible D gene (5 bases). The CDR3 length is 14 residues. Looked up from germline, CDR1 is MNHEY and CDR2 is SMNVEV (reference sequence). V was shortened by 4 bases and J by 4 bases, with 13 bases between the two germline ends. The CDR3 DNA sequence: TGTGCCAGCAGTTATGCAGGGAAGTTCACTGAAGCTTTCTTT. Encoded protein: CASSYAGKFTEAFF.

The genes are TRBV12-3 or TRBV12-4 and TRBJ2-2; D is undetermined. Trimming shortened V by 6 bases and J by 3 bases, and 5 bases separated the two germline ends. This CDR3 has 12 amino acids. The CDR3 DNA follows: TGTGCCAGCAGGCGAGACACCGGGGAGCTGTTTTTT. This codes for CASRRDTGELFF.

This clone has only one observation. The V and J genes are TRBV21-1 and TRBJ1-4. TRBV21-1 is a pseudogene locus. The CDR3 is made up of 14 amino acids. The chain's CDR3 is CASSKVSPRGVLFF. CDR3 DNA: TGTGCCAGCAGCAAAGTAAGCCCCCGGGGTGTTCTGTTTTTT.

The chain carries TRBV9 and TRBJ1-5; 11 bases line up with TRBD1. The trim removed 3 bases at V and 4 bases at J, leaving 3 bases unmatched. The CDR3 spans 15 residues. Germline V lookup: CDR1 SGDLS, CDR2 YYNGEE. The CDR3 DNA reads TGTGCCAGCAGCGCGGACAGGGGGCGAAATCAGCCCCAGCATTTT. It translates to CASSADRGRNQPQHF.

J is TRBJ2-7 and V is TRBV5-1, with 9 bases identical to TRBD1. Germline values: CDR1 SGHRS, CDR2 YFSETQ. This CDR3 comprises 15 residues. V lost 5 bases and J lost 4; bases outside the gene matches: 10. The CDR3 DNA reads TGCGCCAGCAGACCGCTACAGGGGGCGAAGTACGAGCAGTACTTC. This codes for CASRPLQGAKYEQYF.

The chain employs TRBV28 and TRBJ1-6; 7 bases map to TRBD1. The V segment lost 6 bases and the J segment 0 bases; nucleotides outside the gene matches: 8. The CDR3 is 17 amino acids. In germline, CDR1 is MDHEN, CDR2 SYDVKM. The CDR3 sequence is CASRLTGLSSYNSPLHF. As DNA, the CDR3 is TGTGCCAGCAGGCTGACAGGGTTGAGCTCCTATAATTCACCCCTCCACTTT.

The chain couples TRBV5-4 to TRBJ2-6, with 11 nucleotides matching TRBD2. Per germline, CDR1 SGHNT and CDR2 YYREEE (reference sequence). V gave up 4 bases and J gave up 0 bases; unmatched junction bases: 6. CDR3 length: 18 residues. The chain's CDR3 is CASSPGLAGSSGANVLTF. CDR3 bases: TGTGCCAGCAGCCCCGGACTAGCGGGCAGCTCTGGGGCCAACGTCCTGACTTTC.

The chain joins TRBV25-1 to TRBJ2-1; D is perhaps TRBD1 (5 bases). The germline V gene encodes CDR1 MGHDK and CDR2 SYGVNS. V was trimmed by 3 bases and J by 6 bases, leaving 12 bases between them. The CDR3 extends over 14 amino acids. Here the CDR3 reads CASSDRAVSNEQFF. The CDR3 bases are TGTGCCAGCAGTGACAGGGCGGTTTCCAATGAGCAGTTCTTC. The complete variable domain, with remaining parts taken from reference TRBV25-1 and TRBJ2-1, reads EADIYQTPRYLVIGTGKKITLECSQTMGHDKMYWYQQDPGMELHLIHYSYGVNSTEKGDLSSESTVSRIRTEHFPLTLESARPSHTSQYLCASSDRAVSNEQFFGPGTRLTVL.

This clone has a single count. DNA of the CDR3: TGCGCCAGCAGCTTGGCTCGCGGCGGGGATGAAAAACTGTTTTTT. Residues: CASSLARGGDEKLFF. This chain links TRBV5-1 with TRBJ1-4; D gene unclear. The V gene's germline CDR1 is SGHRS and CDR2 YFSETQ. This CDR3 is built from 15 residues. The germline V and J ends were trimmed by 0 bases and 6 bases, with 12 bases remaining between them.

The genes are TRBV5-1 and TRBJ1-5; 8 bases map to TRBD2. The DNA end is a closer match to TRBJ2-3, so the J assignment may be wrong. The CDR3 has 15 residues. The germline gives CDR1 SGHRS, CDR2 YFSETQ. The CDR3 DNA reads TGCGCCAGCAGCCCCCGGGGGGGTGGCGATCAGCCCCAGTATTTT. Translating it yields CASSPRGGGDQPQYF.

This chain joins TRBV4-1 and TRBJ2-6; TRBD2 matches 13 bases. Germline V gene sequence: CDR1 MGHRA, CDR2 YSYEKL. CDR3 length: 22 amino acids. Trimming took 2 bases from V and 1 from J; bases not matched to a gene: 14. The CDR3 region has the DNA TGCGCCAGCAGCCAACTAGAGGTTACTAGCGGGAGGGCCAATTCTGGGGCCAACGTCCTGACTTTC. It encodes CASSQLEVTSGRANSGANVLTF.

The chain is built from TRBV4-1 and TRBJ2-7; TRBD2 aligns across 8 bases. The length of the CDR3 is 14 residues. V was clipped by 5 bases and J by 3 bases; unmatched bases: 6. Germline assignment: CDR1 MGHRA and CDR2 YSYEKL. In DNA form, the CDR3 reads TGCGCCAGCAGCGGAACTAGCGGACTCTACGAGCAGTACTTC. Encoded protein: CASSGTSGLYEQYF.

The V call is TRBV30, the J call TRBJ1-2, with 7 bases matching TRBD1. J was trimmed by 4 bases and V by 4 bases; bases with no gene match: 21. The CDR3 length is 18 residues. Germline V gives CDR1 GTSNPN, CDR2 SVGIG (reference sequence). The chain's CDR3 is CAWTHRGQRTFIPYGYTF. In DNA, the CDR3 is TGTGCCTGGACCCACAGGGGACAGCGGACTTTCATTCCCTATGGCTACACCTTC.

This clone showed up just once. The chain is built from TRBV19 and TRBJ1-5; 7 bases map to TRBD1. Germline V gene sequence: CDR1 LNHDA, CDR2 SQIVND (reference sequence). CDR3 size: 15 residues. V trimming: 5 bases; J trimming: 8 bases; junction bases outside the gene matches: 12. In DNA, the CDR3 is TGTGCCAGTAGTTCCGGACAGGTTCCTTATAAGCCCCAGCATTTT. Protein sequence: CASSSGQVPYKPQHF.

V gene TRBV19 combines with J gene TRBJ1-6; D might be TRBD1 (5 bases). Trimming removed 6 bases from V and 7 bases from J, with 13 bases in between. Germline V gene sequence: CDR1 LNHDA, CDR2 SQIVND (reference sequence). CDR3 length equals 14 residues. The CDR3 loop is CASRAGLLNSPLHF. In DNA form, the CDR3 reads TGTGCCAGTAGAGCGGGACTCCTGAATTCACCCCTCCACTTT.

The genes are TRBV7-9 and TRBJ2-5; weak D call: TRBD2 (6 bases). The CDR3 covers 17 residues. Trimming took 5 bases from V and 1 from J, leaving 20 bases between them. The germline V gene encodes CDR1 SEHNR and CDR2 FQNEAQ (reference sequence). The CDR3: CASSLPTSFETQETQYF. The CDR3 region has the DNA TGTGCCAGCAGCCTTCCGACTAGTTTCGAGACCCAAGAGACCCAGTACTTC.

This clone has a handful of counts. The chain carries TRBV6-1 and TRBJ1-6; D is ambiguous. This CDR3 has 16 amino acids. Trimming took off 4 bases at V and 14 bases at J, with 24 bases between the two ends. The germline CDR1 and CDR2 sequences are MNHNS and SASEGT. The CDR3 nucleotides read TGTGCCAGCAGTGCACGCCTATCTTCCGGAGCTTTATCCCTCCACTTT. As protein: CASSARLSSGALSLHF.

The chain has TRBV6-1 and TRBJ2-7; a weak D match, TRBD2 (6 bases). V was pared by 2 bases and J by 7 bases, with 12 bases between. CDR1 is MNHNS and CDR2 is SASEGT in the germline V gene. The CDR3 has 13 amino acids. CDR3 amino acids: CASSELRGLEQYF. CDR3 coding DNA: TGTGCCAGCAGTGAATTGCGGGGTTTGGAGCAGTACTTC.

This sequence joins TRBV2 and TRBJ1-1; D perhaps matches TRBD1 (5 bases). V was shortened by 4 bases and J by 11 bases, with 23 bases between the two germline ends. The V gene's germline CDR1 is SNHLY and CDR2 FYNNEI. There are 15 residues in the CDR3. DNA for the CDR3: TGTGCCAGCAGTGCCCAGGGTTTTCCTAACGCGTTTGCTTTCTTT. This sequence encodes CASSAQGFPNAFAFF.